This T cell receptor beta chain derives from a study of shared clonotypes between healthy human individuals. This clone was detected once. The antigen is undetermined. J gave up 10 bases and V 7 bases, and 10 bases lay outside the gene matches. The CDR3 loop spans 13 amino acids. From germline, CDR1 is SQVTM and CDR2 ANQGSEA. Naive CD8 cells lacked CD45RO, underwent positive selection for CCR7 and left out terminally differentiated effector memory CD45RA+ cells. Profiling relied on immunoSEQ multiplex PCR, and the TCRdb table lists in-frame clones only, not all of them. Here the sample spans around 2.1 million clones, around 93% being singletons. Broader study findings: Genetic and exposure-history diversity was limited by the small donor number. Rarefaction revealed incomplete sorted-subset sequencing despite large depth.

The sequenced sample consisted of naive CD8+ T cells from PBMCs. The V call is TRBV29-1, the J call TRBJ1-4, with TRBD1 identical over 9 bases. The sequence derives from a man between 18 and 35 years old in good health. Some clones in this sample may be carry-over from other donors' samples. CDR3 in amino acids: CSGVTGGMGKLFF. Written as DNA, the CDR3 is TGCAGCGGTGTGACAGGGGGAATGGGAAAACTGTTTTTT.